This T cell receptor beta chain was identified in a study of neurological immune-mediated disorders. The CDR3 covers 14 residues. The germline gives CDR1 DFQATT, CDR2 SNEGSKA (reference sequence). V trimming: 3 bases; J trimming: 5 bases; junction bases outside the gene matches: 9. This clonotype was found many times. TCRdb re-called the 5' RACE reads with MiXCR, one entry per CDR3 protein. The table has roughly 50,000 distinct CDR3 sequences, approximately 10% seen once. The specimen was PBMCs. The TCR originated in a man aged 65-85 years with HTLV-1-associated myelopathy (HAM/TSP). The chain links TRBV20-1 to TRBJ2-7; 8 bases fit TRBD1. The CDR3 sequence is CSASLAGTGNEQYF. DNA of the CDR3: TGCAGTGCTAGTCTGGCCGGGACAGGAAACGAGCAGTACTTC.